This TCR beta chain was profiled in a study of shared clonotypes between healthy human individuals. Assay used: immunoSEQ multiplex PCR; TCRdb lists only in-frame clones, some missing. The table shows around 2.1 million clones, with just over 90% occurring only once. The naive CD8 subset, CD45RO-negative cells positively selected for CCR7, excluded terminally differentiated effector memory CD45RA+ cells. Germline V CDR1 and CDR2: SQVTM, ANQGSEA. The CDR3 totals 14 residues. Trimming left V 3 bases short and J 0 bases short, with 9 bases between. The chain is built from TRBV29-1 and TRBJ2-1; the D is unclear. This TCR derives from a man between 18 and 35 years old in good health. Some clones in this sample may be carry-over from other donors' samples. Sequencing was carried out using naive CD8+ T cells from PBMCs. The CDR3 DNA follows: TGCAGCGTTGACGGATTTGGCTCCTACAATGAGCAGTTCTTC. Protein: CSVDGFGSYNEQFF.